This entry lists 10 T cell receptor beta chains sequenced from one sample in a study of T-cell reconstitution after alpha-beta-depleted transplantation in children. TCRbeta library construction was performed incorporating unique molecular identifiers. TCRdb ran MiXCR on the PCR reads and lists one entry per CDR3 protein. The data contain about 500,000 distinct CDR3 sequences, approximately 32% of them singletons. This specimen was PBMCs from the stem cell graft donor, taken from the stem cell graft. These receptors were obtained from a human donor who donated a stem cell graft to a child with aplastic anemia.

This CDR3 is CSAKADWRDTQYF. The CDR3 bases are TGCAGTGCAAAAGCGGACTGGCGAGATACGCAGTATTTT. The rearrangement joins TRBV20-1 to TRBJ2-3; D perhaps matches TRBD2 (5 bases). Between the trimmed V and J ends, which lost 6 bases and 5 bases, there was a span of 15 bases. The CDR3 has 13 amino acids. Germline V gene data show CDR1 as DFQATT and CDR2 as SNEGSKA (reference sequence).

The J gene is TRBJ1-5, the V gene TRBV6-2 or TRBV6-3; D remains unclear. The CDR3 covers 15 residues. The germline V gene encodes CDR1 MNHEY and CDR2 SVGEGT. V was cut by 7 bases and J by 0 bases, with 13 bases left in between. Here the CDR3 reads CASKAEALSNQPQHF. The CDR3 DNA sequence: TGTGCCAGCAAGGCGGAGGCCCTTAGCAATCAGCCCCAGCATTTT.

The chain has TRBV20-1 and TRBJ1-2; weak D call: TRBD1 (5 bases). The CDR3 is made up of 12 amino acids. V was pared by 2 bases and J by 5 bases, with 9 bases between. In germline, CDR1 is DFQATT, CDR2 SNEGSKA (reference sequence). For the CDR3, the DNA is TGCAGTGCTAGACAGGGATATTATGGCTACACCTTC. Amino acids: CSARQGYYGYTF.

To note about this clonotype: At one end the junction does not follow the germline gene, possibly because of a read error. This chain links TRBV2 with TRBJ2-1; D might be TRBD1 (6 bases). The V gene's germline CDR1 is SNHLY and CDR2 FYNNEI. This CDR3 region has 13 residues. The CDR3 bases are TGTGCCAGCAGGGTTCGACAGGTCTCCGGGCCCCGGTTC. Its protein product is CASRVRQVSGPRF.

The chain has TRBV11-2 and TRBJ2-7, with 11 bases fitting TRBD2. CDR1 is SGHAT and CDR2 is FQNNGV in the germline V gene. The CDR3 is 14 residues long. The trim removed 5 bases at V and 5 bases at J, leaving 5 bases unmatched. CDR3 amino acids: CASSLAGGINEQYF. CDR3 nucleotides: TGTGCCAGCAGCCTAGCGGGAGGAATTAACGAGCAGTACTTC.

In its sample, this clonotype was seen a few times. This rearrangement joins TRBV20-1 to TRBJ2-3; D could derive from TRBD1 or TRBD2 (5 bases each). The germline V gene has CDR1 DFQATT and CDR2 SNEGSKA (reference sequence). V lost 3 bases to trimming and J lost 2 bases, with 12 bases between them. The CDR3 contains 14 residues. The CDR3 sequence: CSARKGPYTDTQYF. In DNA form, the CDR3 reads TGCAGTGCTAGGAAGGGACCATACACAGATACGCAGTATTTT.

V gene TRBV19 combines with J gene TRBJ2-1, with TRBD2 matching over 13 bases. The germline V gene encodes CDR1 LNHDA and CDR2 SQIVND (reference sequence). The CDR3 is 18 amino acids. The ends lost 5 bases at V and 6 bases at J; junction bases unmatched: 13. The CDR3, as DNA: TGTGCCAGTAGTTCGCGGACTAGCGGGAGAAGTGTGTCCAATGAGCAGTTCTTC. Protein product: CASSSRTSGRSVSNEQFF.

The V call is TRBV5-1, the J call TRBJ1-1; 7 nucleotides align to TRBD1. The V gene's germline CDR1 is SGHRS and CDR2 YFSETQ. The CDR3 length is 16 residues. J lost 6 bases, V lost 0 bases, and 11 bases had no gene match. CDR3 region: CASSLGSGRGNPEAFF. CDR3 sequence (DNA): TGCGCCAGCAGCTTGGGCTCGGGCAGGGGGAATCCTGAAGCTTTCTTT.

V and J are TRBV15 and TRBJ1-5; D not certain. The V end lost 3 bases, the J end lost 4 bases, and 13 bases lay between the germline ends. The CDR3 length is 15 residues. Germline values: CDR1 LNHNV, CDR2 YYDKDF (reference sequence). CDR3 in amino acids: CATSRERRDNQPQHF. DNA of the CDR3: TGTGCCACCAGCAGGGAAAGGAGGGATAATCAGCCCCAGCATTTT.

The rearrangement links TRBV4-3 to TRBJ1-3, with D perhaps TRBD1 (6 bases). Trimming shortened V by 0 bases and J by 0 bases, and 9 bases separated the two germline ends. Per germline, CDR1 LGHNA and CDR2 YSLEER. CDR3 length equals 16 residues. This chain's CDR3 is CASSQDYRASGNTIYF. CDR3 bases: TGCGCCAGCAGCCAAGATTACAGGGCCTCTGGAAACACCATATATTTT.